This T cell receptor (beta chain) stems from a study of CD8+CD57+ T cells in acquired aplastic anemia. Turning to the study itself: Quantities of DNA derived from sorted CD4+ and CD8+ cells averaged 3.2 ug.

General observations from the study: Patients and controls had in common fewer than 30 CD8+ CDR3 sequences.

With regard to this clonotype: Its antigen is undetermined.

CDR3 and TCR beta VDJ profiling relied on a genomic DNA template. From the reads, TCRdb called clonotypes with MiXCR, one entry per CDR3 protein. The table records roughly 290,000 distinct CDR3 sequences, roughly 61% of them present only once. Germline trimming cut 5 bases from V and 7 bases from J; bases unmatched to any gene: 3. The CDR3 extends over 13 amino acids. Germline CDR1 and CDR2: SQVTM and ANQGSEA. Only patients with CD8+CD57+ cell expansion on flow cytometry were chosen for sequencing. Sampling of blood occurred while the patients had still received no therapy. This chain joins TRBV29-1 and TRBJ1-6; 9 nucleotides align to TRBD1. The source is a human donor with aplastic anemia. The sequenced material came from sorted CD4+, CD8+, or CD8+CD57+ T cells (not recorded which) from PBMCs. The CDR3 here is CSVSDRGNSPLHF. The DNA of the CDR3 is TGCAGCGTTTCCGACAGGGGGAATTCACCCCTCCACTTT.